This passage covers 14 T cell receptor beta chains from one sample sequenced in a study of CD8 T cells in ankylosing spondylitis. One entry per CDR3 protein, called by TCRdb with MiXCR from the 5' RACE reads. This table has 250,000 to 400,000 distinct CDR3 sequences, around a tenth appearing once. Sequenced material: blood, either unsorted or a sorted T cell fraction (not recorded which). The receptors were sampled from a female donor with ankylosing spondylitis or in good health (not recorded which).

Only a few counts were recorded for this clonotype. This sequence joins TRBV28 and TRBJ1-3; the match to TRBD1 covers 7 bases. Germline CDR1 is MDHEN and CDR2 is SYDVKM. V trimming: 4 bases; J trimming: 0 bases; junction bases outside the gene matches: 6. The CDR3 covers 16 residues. The CDR3 DNA reads TGTGCCAGCAGTTCGCCGGGACAGCGCTCTGGAAACACCATATATTTT. This encodes CASSSPGQRSGNTIYF.

This chain links TRBV9 with TRBJ1-1; 7 nucleotides match TRBD1. The CDR3 totals 13 residues. In germline, CDR1 is SGDLS, CDR2 YYNGEE. J was trimmed by 3 bases and V by 2 bases; bases with no gene match: 1. The CDR3 DNA reads TGTGCCAGCAGCGTTGACAGGGACACTGAAGCTTTCTTT. Protein sequence: CASSVDRDTEAFF. Full variable domain (rest looked up from reference TRBV9 and TRBJ1-1): DSGVTQTPKHLITATGQRVTLRCSPRSGDLSVYWYQQSLDQGLQFLIQYYNGEERAKGNILERFSAQQFPDLHSELNLSSLELGDSALYFCASSVDRDTEAFFGQGTRLTVV.

J is TRBJ1-1 and V is TRBV6-1; D is perhaps TRBD1 (6 bases). The germline V gene has CDR1 MNHNS and CDR2 SASEGT. V dropped 6 bases and J dropped 6 bases, with 20 bases sitting between them. The CDR3 runs 15 residues. The chain's CDR3 is CASRRTTLQGAEAFF. CDR3 nucleotides: TGTGCCAGCAGACGGACCACATTACAGGGCGCTGAAGCTTTCTTT.

Many counts were recorded for this clonotype. The chain employs TRBV5-1 and TRBJ1-6; D gene unclear. CDR1 and CDR2 (germline): SGHRS, YFSETQ. The CDR3 is 14 amino acids. V gave up 0 bases and J gave up 8 bases, with 9 bases separating them. CDR3: CASSLAGKDSPLHF. The CDR3 DNA is TGCGCCAGCAGCTTGGCGGGGAAAGATTCACCCCTCCACTTT.

The chain couples TRBV14 to TRBJ2-1; D remains ambiguous. The CDR3 spans 15 residues. The ends were cut back, 4 bases at V and 1 base at J, with 11 bases in the middle. Germline V gives CDR1 SGHDN, CDR2 FVKESK. The chain's CDR3 is CASSRELVSYNEQFF. The CDR3, as DNA: TGTGCCAGCAGCCGAGAGTTAGTTTCCTACAATGAGCAGTTCTTC.

The sample holds many counts of this clonotype. The chain combines TRBV7-2 with TRBJ1-2; no definite D call. Trimming left V 2 bases short and J 8 bases short, with 18 bases between. The CDR3 has 15 amino acids. Germline assignment: CDR1 SGHTA and CDR2 FQGNSA. This CDR3 is CASSLRWAGVEGYTF. CDR3 in DNA: TGTGCCAGCAGCTTAAGATGGGCGGGTGTGGAAGGCTACACCTTC. Variable domain in full (rest from reference TRBV7-2 and TRBJ1-2): GAGVSQSPSNKVTEKGKDVELRCDPISGHTALYWYRQSLGQGLEFLIYFQGNSAPDKSGLPSDRFSAERTGGSVSTLTIQRTQQEDSAVYLCASSLRWAGVEGYTFGSGTRLTVV.

V and J are TRBV9 and TRBJ2-1; 11 bases align to TRBD2. With V trimmed by 2 bases and J by 0 bases, 13 bases remained unmatched. The CDR3 totals 20 residues. Germline V CDR1 and CDR2: SGDLS, YYNGEE. This CDR3 is CASSVTLGLAEPSSYNEQFF. The CDR3 DNA reads TGTGCCAGCAGCGTCACTCTGGGACTAGCGGAGCCCAGCTCCTACAATGAGCAGTTCTTC.

This clonotype was seen repeatedly, ten times or more. V gene TRBV12-3 or TRBV12-4 combines with J gene TRBJ1-1, with no clear D. The V and J ends lost 7 bases and 10 bases respectively, with 19 bases between them. This CDR3 comprises 13 residues. The CDR3 is CASNVGAPYPAFF. CDR3 coding DNA: TGTGCCAGCAACGTGGGAGCTCCCTACCCAGCTTTCTTT.

Many counts were recorded for this clonotype. This chain connects TRBV24-1 to TRBJ2-1; 9 nucleotides line up with TRBD1. This CDR3 comprises 15 residues. V lost 3 bases, J lost 9 bases, and 8 bases stayed unmatched. In germline, CDR1 is KGHDR, CDR2 SFDVKD. The DNA of the CDR3 is TGTGCCACCAGTGATCCGAGGGACAGGGTCCCTGAGCAGTTCTTC. This gives the protein CATSDPRDRVPEQFF.

This clonotype was seen ten or more times. The chain employs TRBV4-2 and TRBJ2-2; no reliable D call. Trimming removed 4 bases from V and 5 bases from J, with 14 bases in between. The CDR3 is 15 residues long. Germline V gives CDR1 LGHNA, CDR2 YNFKEQ. This CDR3 is CASSPDSLRTGELFF. For the CDR3, the DNA is TGTGCCAGCAGCCCCGATTCGCTGCGGACCGGGGAGCTGTTTTTT.

V gene TRBV30 combines with J gene TRBJ2-1, with D unclear. This CDR3 has 14 residues. Trimming removed 1 base at V and 6 bases at J, with 13 bases between. Germline V gives CDR1 GTSNPN, CDR2 SVGIG (reference sequence). The CDR3 region has the DNA TGTGCCTGGAGTGATCGGTTATTTGGCAATGAGCAGTTCTTC. Protein product: CAWSDRLFGNEQFF.

This clonotype appeared many times. The chain links TRBV15 to TRBJ2-5; possibly TRBD1 for D (7 bases). There are 16 residues in the CDR3. Germline lookup yields CDR1 LNHNV and CDR2 YYDKDF (reference sequence). V was shortened by 0 bases and J by 4 bases, with 15 bases between the two germline ends. The CDR3 DNA sequence: TGTGCCACCAGCAGAGATCTTCAGGGGGGTCCAGAGACCCAGTACTTC. This gives the protein CATSRDLQGGPETQYF.

This clonotype was seen ten or more times. DNA for the CDR3: TGTGCCAGCAGCCGATATGAGGCAAACAATGAGCAGTTCTTC. This encodes CASSRYEANNEQFF. The chain links TRBV7-2 to TRBJ2-1; D is undetermined. Between the trimmed V and J ends, which lost 5 bases and 5 bases, there was a span of 13 bases. Germline lookup yields CDR1 SGHTA and CDR2 FQGNSA. The CDR3 is 14 amino acids.

Details on this clonotype: This sequence may be a read error, since a much larger clone differs from it by one base. The chain couples TRBV28 to TRBJ1-1; D not resolved. V was shortened by 10 bases and J by 3 bases, with 12 bases between the two germline ends. The CDR3 consists of 12 residues. Germline V gene lookup returns CDR1 MDHEN and CDR2 SYDVKM. The CDR3 sequence: CATSTDHTEAFF. The DNA of the CDR3 is TGTGCCACCTCCACAGATCACACTGAAGCTTTCTTT. The variable domain in full, completed from reference TRBV28 and TRBJ1-1, reads DVKVTQSSRYLVKRTGEKVFLECVQDMDHENMFWYRQDPGLGLRLIYFSYDVKMKEKGDIPEGYSVSREKKERFSLILESASTNQTSMYLCATSTDHTEAFFGQGTRLTVV.